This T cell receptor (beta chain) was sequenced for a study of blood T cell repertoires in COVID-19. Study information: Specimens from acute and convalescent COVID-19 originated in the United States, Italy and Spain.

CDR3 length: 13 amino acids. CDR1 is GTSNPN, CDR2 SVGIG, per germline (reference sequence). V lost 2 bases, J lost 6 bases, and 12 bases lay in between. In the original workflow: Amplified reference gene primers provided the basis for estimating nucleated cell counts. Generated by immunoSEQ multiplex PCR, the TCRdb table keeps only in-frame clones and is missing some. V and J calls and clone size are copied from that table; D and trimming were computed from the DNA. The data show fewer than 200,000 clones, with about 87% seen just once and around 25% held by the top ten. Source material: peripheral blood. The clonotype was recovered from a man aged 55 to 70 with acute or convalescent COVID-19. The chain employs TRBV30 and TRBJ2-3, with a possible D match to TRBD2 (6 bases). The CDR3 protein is CAWSIKGGDTQYF. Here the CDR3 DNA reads TGTGCCTGGAGTATCAAAGGAGGGGATACGCAGTATTTT.